The clone carrying this TCR beta chain has ten or more counts. The CDR3 extends over 15 amino acids. Germline V gives CDR1 LGHNA, CDR2 YNFKEQ. The ends were cut back, 0 bases at V and 0 bases at J, with 8 bases in the middle. The sample belongs to a study of CD8+CD57+ T cells in acquired aplastic anemia. It was genomic DNA that served as the template for profiling TCR beta VDJ and CDR3. TCRdb re-called the reads through MiXCR, storing one row per CDR3 protein. The sample has 250,000 to 350,000 distinct CDR3 sequences, roughly half seen once. The V and J genes are TRBV4-2 and TRBJ1-2, with D unclear. This TCR came from a human donor with severe aplastic anemia or a healthy control (not recorded which). Specimen: sorted CD4+, CD8+, or CD8+CD57+ T cells (not recorded which) from PBMCs. CDR3 loop: CASSQDRQSNYGYTF. The CDR3 coding sequence is TGTGCCAGCAGCCAAGACCGCCAATCTAACTATGGCTACACCTTC.